The present entry profiles one TCR beta chain with its context. Authors' processing steps: Reference gene primer amplification in the assay estimated nucleated cell counts. Assay used: immunoSEQ multiplex PCR; TCRdb lists only in-frame clones, some missing. D and trimming come from the DNA, and the V and J calls and clone size come from that table. The table lists roughly 260,000 clones, approximately 92% of them singletons. This sample is part of a study of blood T cell repertoires in COVID-19. For the study at large: Spain, Italy and the United States supplied samples that represented acute and convalescent COVID-19.

Germline lookup yields CDR1 SGHTA and CDR2 FQGNSA. Trimming cost V 1 base and J 5 bases; bases outside gene matches: 12. The CDR3 runs 18 residues. The chain carries TRBV7-2 and TRBJ2-7, with 12 bases fitting TRBD2. This TCR derives from a person aged 18 to 30 with COVID-19, enrolled during active disease. Sequencing was done on a sample of peripheral blood. CDR3 sequence (DNA): TGTGCCAGCAGCTTAGATTCGCCCGGACTAGCGGGAATCCACGAGCAGTACTTC. Translated: CASSLDSPGLAGIHEQYF.